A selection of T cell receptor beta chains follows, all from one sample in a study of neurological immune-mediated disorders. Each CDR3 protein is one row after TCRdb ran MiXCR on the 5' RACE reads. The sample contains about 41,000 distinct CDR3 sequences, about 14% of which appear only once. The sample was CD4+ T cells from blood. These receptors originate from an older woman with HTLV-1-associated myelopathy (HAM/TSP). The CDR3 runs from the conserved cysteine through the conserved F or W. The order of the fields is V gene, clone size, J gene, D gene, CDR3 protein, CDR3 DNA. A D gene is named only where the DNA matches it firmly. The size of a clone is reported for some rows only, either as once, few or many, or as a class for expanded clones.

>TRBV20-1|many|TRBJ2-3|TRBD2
CSAAGGSTDTQYF
TGCAGTGCTGCCGGGGGGAGCACAGATACGCAGTATTTT
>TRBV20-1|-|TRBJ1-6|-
CSARDRKTPLHF
TGCAGTGCTAGAGATCGCAAGACACCCCTCCACTTT
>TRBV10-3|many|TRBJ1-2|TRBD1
CATLRQGSGYTF
TGTGCCACCCTCAGACAGGGGTCTGGCTACACCTTC
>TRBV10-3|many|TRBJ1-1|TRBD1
CAISLTGRGTEAFF
TGTGCCATCAGTCTGACAGGGCGGGGCACTGAAGCTTTCTTT
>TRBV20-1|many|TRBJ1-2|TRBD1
CSAPRGGAGEGYTF
TGCAGTGCCCCCAGGGGGGGGGCGGGCGAGGGCTACACCTTC
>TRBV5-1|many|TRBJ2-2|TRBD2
CASSLAGLVDSSGELFF
TGCGCCAGCAGCTTGGCCGGACTAGTTGATTCCTCCGGGGAGCTGTTTTTT
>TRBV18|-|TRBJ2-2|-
CASSTGTLGPSPTGELFF
TGTGCCAGCTCAACCGGGACATTGGGTCCGAGTCCCACCGGGGAGCTGTTTTTT
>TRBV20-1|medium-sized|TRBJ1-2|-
CSAGPPGAVYGYTF
TGCAGTGCTGGACCCCCTGGGGCCGTCTATGGCTACACCTTC
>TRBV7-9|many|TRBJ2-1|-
CASSDTTSRTTTYNEQFF
TGTGCCAGCAGCGACACTACTAGCCGAACGACGACCTACAATGAGCAGTTCTTC
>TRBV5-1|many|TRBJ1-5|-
CASSLRGEQPQHF
TGCGCCAGCAGCTTGAGGGGAGAGCAGCCCCAGCATTTT
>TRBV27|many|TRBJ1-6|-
CASSLIQRWQLNSPLHF
TGTGCCAGCAGTTTAATCCAGAGATGGCAGCTGAATTCACCCCTCCACTTT
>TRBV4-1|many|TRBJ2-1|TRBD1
CASSRGTVRRYNEQFF
TGCGCCAGCAGCCGTGGGACAGTTAGGCGGTACAATGAGCAGTTCTTC
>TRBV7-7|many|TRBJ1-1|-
CASSLFWNTEAFF
TGTGCTAGCAGCTTATTTTGGAACACTGAAGCTTTCTTT
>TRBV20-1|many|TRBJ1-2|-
CSAPTGQTNYGYTF
TGCAGTGCTCCTACCGGACAGACTAACTATGGCTACACCTTC
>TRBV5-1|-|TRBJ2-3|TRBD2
CASSLQTSGGSTDTQYF
TGCGCCAGCAGCCTCCAGACTAGCGGTGGGTCCACAGATACGCAGTATTTT
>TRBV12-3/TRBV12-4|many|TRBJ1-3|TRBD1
CASRGTGANIASIYF
TGTGCCAGCAGGGGAACAGGGGCAAATATAGCATCGATATATTTT
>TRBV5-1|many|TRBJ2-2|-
CASSLSAGPRTGELFF
TGCGCCAGCAGCTTGAGTGCGGGTCCAAGGACCGGGGAGCTGTTTTTT
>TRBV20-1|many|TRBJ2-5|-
CSAFGNQETQYF
TGCAGTGCCTTTGGGAACCAAGAGACCCAGTACTTC
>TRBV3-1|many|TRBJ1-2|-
CASSQAGDSQGSF
TGTGCCAGCAGCCAAGCAGGGGATTCACAGGGTTCATTC
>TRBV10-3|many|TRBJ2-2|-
CAISESRGNTGELFF
TGTGCCATCAGTGAGTCTAGAGGAAACACCGGGGAGCTGTTTTTT
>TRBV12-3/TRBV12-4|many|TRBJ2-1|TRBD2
CASSLMSSGGATYRYVQFF
TGTGCCAGCAGTTTAATGTCTAGCGGGGGGGCAACCTACCGTTATGTGCAGTTCTTC
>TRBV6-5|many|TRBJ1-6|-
CASNGTPHSPLHF
TGTGCCAGCAACGGGACTCCCCATTCACCCCTCCACTTT
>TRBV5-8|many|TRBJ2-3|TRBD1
CASSYHRGSTDTQYF
TGTGCCAGCAGCTACCACAGGGGTTCGACAGATACGCAGTATTTT
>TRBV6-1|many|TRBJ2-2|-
CASSGRTPNTGELFF
TGTGCCAGCAGTGGACGGACACCGAACACCGGGGAGCTGTTTTTT
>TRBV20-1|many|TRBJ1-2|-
CSARGPGAPDYGYTF
TGCAGTGCTAGAGGTCCGGGGGCTCCTGACTATGGCTACACCTTC
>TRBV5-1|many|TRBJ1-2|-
CASSLEPGRRANYGYTF
TGCGCCAGCAGCTTGGAACCAGGGAGGAGGGCTAACTATGGCTACACCTTC
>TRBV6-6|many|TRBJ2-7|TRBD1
CASSYDRGLTYEQYF
TGTGCCAGCAGTTACGACAGGGGGCTTACGTACGAGCAGTACTTC
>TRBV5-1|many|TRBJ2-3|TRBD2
CASSLSGGPRGLDTQYF
TGCGCCAGCAGCCTCTCTGGAGGTCCGCGGGGGTTAGATACGCAGTATTTT
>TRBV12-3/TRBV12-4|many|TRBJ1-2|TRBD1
CASKGAQGYTF
TGTGCCAGCAAGGGGGCGCAAGGCTACACCTTC
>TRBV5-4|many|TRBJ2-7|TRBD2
CASSLARAGVAYEQYF
TGTGCCAGCAGCTTGGCCAGGGCGGGGGTGGCCTACGAGCAGTACTTC
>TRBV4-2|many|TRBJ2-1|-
CASSQDHGRGPENEQFF
TGTGCCAGCAGCCAAGATCATGGGCGGGGGCCCGAGAATGAGCAGTTCTTC
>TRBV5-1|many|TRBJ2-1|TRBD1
CASSSGQQDNEQFF
TGCGCCAGCAGCTCGGGACAGCAGGACAATGAGCAGTTCTTC
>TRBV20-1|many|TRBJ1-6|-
CSARDFVRPSNSPLHF
TGCAGTGCTAGGGACTTCGTGAGGCCGTCTAATTCACCCCTCCACTTT
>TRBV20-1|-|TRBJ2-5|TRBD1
CSARIQGIKETQYF
TGCAGTGCTAGGATACAGGGGATCAAGGAGACCCAGTACTTC
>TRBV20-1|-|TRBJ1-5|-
CSAGYPTGPQHF
TGCAGTGCTGGATACCCTACAGGACCCCAGCATTTT
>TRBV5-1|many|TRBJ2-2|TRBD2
CASIPSSGLNTGELFF
TGCGCCAGCATCCCTTCTAGCGGGCTGAACACCGGGGAGCTGTTTTTT
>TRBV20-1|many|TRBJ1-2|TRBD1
CSARRTGEGYTF
TGCAGTGCTAGACGTACAGGGGAAGGCTACACCTTC
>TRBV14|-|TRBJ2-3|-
CASSQDLGDTQYF
TGTGCCAGCAGCCAAGATCTGGGGGATACGCAGTATTTT
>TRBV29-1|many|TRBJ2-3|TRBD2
CSVEASGDTDTQYF
TGCAGCGTTGAGGCTAGCGGGGACACAGATACGCAGTATTTT